Below, 29 T cell receptor beta chains from the same sample are listed, as sequenced in a study of metastatic and nonmetastatic thyroid tumors. TCRdb re-processed the PCR reads through MiXCR. This sample has more than 10,000 clones, with about an eighth found just once. Among the patients, none had received any treatment before thyroid surgery. The sequenced sample was blood. These receptors were obtained from a female donor with papillary thyroid cancer or a benign thyroid nodule (not recorded which). Some clones in this sample may be carry-over from other donors' samples.

A word on this clone: A clone one base away is much larger, so this may be a read error. The chain has TRBV20-1 and TRBJ2-7, with D unclear. CDR1 and CDR2 (germline): DFQATT, SNEGSKA (reference sequence). V dropped 5 bases and J dropped 4 bases, with 9 bases sitting between them. The CDR3 runs 11 residues. The CDR3 loop reads CSAWSIYEQYF. In DNA, the CDR3 is TGCAGTGCTTGGTCCATTTACGAGCAGTACTTC.

A word on this clone: Other DNA sequences in this sample translate to the same CDR3. V and J are TRBV11-2 and TRBJ2-1, with a weak D call TRBD2 (5 bases). Germline V gene data show CDR1 as SGHAT and CDR2 as FQNNGV. The V end lost 2 bases, the J end lost 6 bases, and 8 bases lay between the germline ends. This CDR3 region has 13 residues. In DNA, the CDR3 is TGTGCCAGCAGCTTATCTAGCCTCAATGAGCAGTTCTTC. As protein: CASSLSSLNEQFF.

This clone was seen many times. A much larger clone lies a single base off, so this may be a read error. The gene calls are TRBV2 and TRBJ2-1, with D unclear. Trimming left V 8 bases short and J 7 bases short, with 12 bases between. This CDR3 spans 12 amino acids. Per germline, CDR1 SNHLY and CDR2 FYNNEI. The CDR3 protein is CASGLTENEQFF. The CDR3 DNA is TGTGCCAGCGGGCTGACGGAGAATGAGCAGTTCTTC. The entire variable domain, with the rest obtained from reference TRBV2 and TRBJ2-1, is as follows: EPEVTQTPSHQVTQMGQEVILRCVPISNHLYFYWYRQILGQKVEFLVSFYNNEISEKSEIFDDQFSVERPDGSNFTLKIRSTKLEDSAMYFCASGLTENEQFFGPGTRLTVL.

There are many counts of this clone. The chain joins TRBV20-1 to TRBJ2-1; TRBD2 might be the D (6 bases). The CDR3 extends over 11 amino acids. Germline CDR1 DFQATT, CDR2 SNEGSKA (reference sequence). V shed 5 bases and J shed 12 bases, with 14 bases lying between them. CDR3 sequence: CSAHQLGGQFF. The CDR3 bases are TGCAGTGCTCACCAGCTGGGGGGGCAGTTCTTC.

This clone was detected a few times. This chain joins TRBV6-1 and TRBJ2-7; the match to TRBD2 covers 9 bases. The ends lost 2 bases at V and 4 bases at J; junction bases unmatched: 0. The CDR3 covers 13 residues. The germline gives CDR1 MNHNS, CDR2 SASEGT. The CDR3 loop reads CASSELAGYEQYF. In nucleotides, the CDR3 is TGTGCCAGCAGTGAACTAGCGGGGTACGAGCAGTACTTC.

This clone is medium-sized by share. The chain employs TRBV6-5 and TRBJ1-2, with D tentatively TRBD1 (5 bases). V dropped 2 bases and J dropped 6 bases, with 13 bases sitting between them. This CDR3 is 14 amino acids long. CDR1 and CDR2 from the germline V gene are MNHEY and SVGAGI. The CDR3: CASSYNGGRNGYTF. The DNA for the CDR3 is TGTGCCAGCAGTTACAATGGGGGTCGTAATGGCTACACCTTC.

With respect to this clone: The conserved phenylalanine or tryptophan is not found at the CDR3 terminus, so this likely reflects a read error. The DNA is omitted, as the CDR3 cannot be located on it reliably, and the CDR3 follows TCRdb's listing. The gene calls are TRBV28 and TRBJ2-1; TRBD2, the table's D call, lacks a check against the DNA. The CDR3 is 13 residues long, ends included. Germline CDR1 and CDR2: MDHEN and SYDVKM. CDR3 in amino acids: CASSGTAHNEQLC.

This clone occurred many times. This sample also contains other DNA sequences that code for the same CDR3. The chain carries TRBV25-1 and TRBJ1-2, with D unresolved. Germline CDR1 MGHDK, CDR2 SYGVNS. The CDR3 has 14 residues. The V end lost 3 bases, the J end lost 2 bases, and 10 bases lay between the germline ends. The CDR3 coding sequence is TGTGCCAGCAGTGAGCGAGGAAACAACTATGGCTACACCTTC. This translates into CASSERGNNYGYTF.

The genes are TRBV19 and TRBJ1-2; D gene ambiguous. V lost 8 bases, J lost 0 bases, and 10 bases lay in between. The CDR3 runs to 13 residues. Germline CDR1 reads LNHDA; CDR2 reads SQIVND (reference sequence). The CDR3 DNA sequence: TGTGCCAGTCGCCCCGAGACTAACTATGGCTACACCTTC. Protein product: CASRPETNYGYTF. Full variable domain (outside the CDR3, taken from reference TRBV19 and TRBJ1-2): DGGITQSPKYLFRKEGQNVTLSCEQNLNHDAMYWYRQDPGQGLRLIYYSQIVNDFQKGDIAEGYSVSREKKESFPLTVTSAQKNPTAFYLCASRPETNYGYTFGSGTRLTVV.

This clone has a count of ten or more. The rearrangement uses TRBV14 and TRBJ1-1; D is undetermined. V lost 5 bases, J lost 2 bases, and 15 bases lay in between. CDR1 is SGHDN, CDR2 FVKESK, per germline. The CDR3 has 15 residues. The CDR3 nucleotides read TGTGCCAGCAGCTTTTGGTCGGGTGTTAACACTGAAGCTTTCTTT. Translation: CASSFWSGVNTEAFF.

Judged by abundance, this clone is medium-sized. This sequence joins TRBV2 and TRBJ1-5; no clear D. Trimming took off 3 bases at V and 7 bases at J, with 7 bases between the two ends. This CDR3 has 12 residues. The germline V gene has CDR1 SNHLY and CDR2 FYNNEI. The CDR3: CASSDGWQPQHF. CDR3 DNA sequence: TGTGCCAGCAGTGACGGGTGGCAGCCCCAGCATTTT.

The rearrangement joins TRBV28 to TRBJ2-3; D unclear. Trimming pared 3 bases from V and 0 bases from J, leaving 7 bases between. Per the germline V gene, CDR1 is MDHEN and CDR2 is SYDVKM. This CDR3 spans 14 amino acids. CDR3: CASSLEPSTDTQYF. The DNA of the CDR3 is TGTGCCAGCAGTTTGGAGCCGAGCACAGATACGCAGTATTTT.

This clone occurred a few times. This chain links TRBV30 with TRBJ2-1; 8 nucleotides match TRBD1. Germline V gene lookup returns CDR1 GTSNPN and CDR2 SVGIG (reference sequence). V lost 0 bases and J lost 9; bases outside the gene matches: 10. The CDR3 has 15 residues. The CDR3 DNA reads TGTGCCTGGAGTGTATGGGGGGCAGGGGGCAGTGAGCAGTTCTTC. Its translation: CAWSVWGAGGSEQFF. Supplemented by reference TRBV30 and TRBJ2-1, the full variable domain reads SQTIHQWPATLVQPVGSPLSLECTVEGTSNPNLYWYRQAAGRGLQLLFYSVGIGQISSEVPQNLSASRPQDRQFILSSKKLLLSDSGFYLCAWSVWGAGGSEQFFGPGTRLTVL.

This clone has more than one count but fewer than ten. The J gene is TRBJ2-1, the V gene TRBV27; D not resolved. The ends were cut back, 2 bases at V and 7 bases at J, with 15 bases in the middle. CDR3 length: 15 amino acids. The germline V gene has CDR1 MNHEY and CDR2 SMNVEV (reference sequence). CDR3 region: CASSLGGFGINEQFF. DNA for the CDR3: TGTGCCAGCAGTTTAGGTGGTTTTGGTATAAATGAGCAGTTCTTC.

This clone is medium-sized (0.01 to 0.1%) within its sample. V usage is TRBV28 and J usage is TRBJ2-7; 8 nucleotides align to TRBD2. V was clipped by 7 bases and J by 2 bases; unmatched bases: 7. The CDR3 sequence is 14 residues long. Germline V gives CDR1 MDHEN, CDR2 SYDVKM. DNA of the CDR3: TGTGCCAGCACAAGGGGACTAGATACCTACGAGCAGTACTTC. Residues: CASTRGLDTYEQYF.

Of note for this clone: Being one base from a much bigger clone, this may be a read error. The gene calls are TRBV5-6 and TRBJ2-7; 11 bases align to TRBD2. CDR1 is SGHDT, CDR2 YYEEEE, per germline. The CDR3 spans 15 residues. For the CDR3, the DNA is TGTGCCAGCCGCTTGGGTCTAGCGGGGGGTTACGAGCAGTACTTC. It translates to CASRLGLAGGYEQYF.

In its sample, this clone ranks as medium-sized. The genes are TRBV20-1 and TRBJ2-1; no definite D call. CDR1 DFQATT and CDR2 SNEGSKA come from the germline V gene (reference sequence). This CDR3 contains 9 residues. The CDR3: CRTNGEQFF. The CDR3 region has the DNA TGCAGGACCAACGGAGAGCAGTTCTTC.

This clone was seen ten or more times. CDR3 nucleotide sequence: TGTGCCAGCAGCTTAGTTTACGGCCCCGGGGAGCTGTTTTTT. Its translation is CASSLVYGPGELFF. This sequence joins TRBV7-2 and TRBJ2-2; D remains ambiguous. The CDR3 totals 14 residues. V was pared by 1 base and J by 6 bases, with 9 bases between. CDR1 SGHTA and CDR2 FQGNSA come from the germline V gene.

In its sample, this clone is medium-sized. This chain links TRBV6-1 with TRBJ1-3; D is perhaps TRBD1 (5 bases). The germline V and J ends were trimmed by 2 bases and 5 bases, with 13 bases remaining between them. The CDR3 runs to 15 residues. Germline V gene sequence: CDR1 MNHNS, CDR2 SASEGT. CDR3 nucleotide sequence: TGTGCCAGCAGTGAACCATGGGGGAAAAGAAACACCATATATTTT. Translated, it gives CASSEPWGKRNTIYF.

In this sample, this clone turned up a few times. An end of the junction does not agree with germline; a read error may underlie this. This sequence joins TRBV6-1 and TRBJ2-2, with TRBD2 matching over 7 bases. This CDR3 contains 15 residues. Germline CDR1 MNHNS, CDR2 SASEGT. The CDR3 DNA reads as TGTGCCAGGAGTGGTCCGCAGGGAGGGACCGGGGAGCCGTTTTTT. It encodes CARSGPQGGTGEPFF.

This clone was detected many times. The rearrangement joins TRBV27 to TRBJ1-1; D remains ambiguous. V was pared by 0 bases and J by 1 base, with 9 bases between. Looked up from germline, CDR1 is MNHEY and CDR2 is SMNVEV (reference sequence). CDR3 length: 15 amino acids. CDR3: CASSLSRQWNTEAFF. CDR3 coding DNA: TGTGCCAGCAGTTTATCACGGCAGTGGAACACTGAAGCTTTCTTT.

This clone came up many times. This chain connects TRBV5-1 to TRBJ1-1; no reliable D call. Germline V gene sequence: CDR1 SGHRS, CDR2 YFSETQ. The CDR3 is 15 residues long. V was clipped by 0 bases and J by 1 base, with 10 bases between them. CDR3 residues: CASSLEDPRNTEAFF. As DNA, the CDR3 is TGCGCCAGCAGCTTGGAGGACCCAAGGAACACTGAAGCTTTCTTT.

This clone counts as large (0.1 to 1%). V usage is TRBV5-8 and J usage is TRBJ1-2, with D unresolved. V was clipped by 2 bases and J by 1 base, with 12 bases between them. The CDR3 loop spans 15 amino acids. Looked up from germline, CDR1 is SGHTS and CDR2 is YDEGEE. The CDR3 is CASSFRGPFNYGYTF. CDR3 in DNA: TGTGCCAGCAGCTTCCGGGGTCCTTTTAACTATGGCTACACCTTC.

The chain recombines TRBV7-6 with TRBJ2-2; 9 bases map to TRBD1. The junction had 13 bases not matched to a gene; V was cut back by 7 bases and J by 7 bases. Germline loops: CDR1 SGHVS, CDR2 FNYEAQ. This CDR3 has 16 residues. The CDR3 is CASILGQGLEGGELFF. CDR3 sequence (DNA): TGTGCCAGCATCCTTGGACAGGGGCTCGAGGGCGGGGAGCTGTTTTTT.

This clone showed up just once. J is TRBJ2-7 and V is TRBV20-1; TRBD1 matches 11 bases. The V segment lost 4 bases and the J segment 6 bases; nucleotides outside the gene matches: 8. The CDR3 runs to 14 residues. Germline CDR1 and CDR2: DFQATT and SNEGSKA (reference sequence). CDR3 bases: TGCAGTGCTACCCGGGACAGGGGGACCAGCGAGCAGTACTTC. Its translation: CSATRDRGTSEQYF.

This clone was found a few times. A read error may be the cause here, since a much bigger clone is one base away. The sample has other DNA sequences that encode this CDR3 too. This chain joins TRBV11-3 and TRBJ1-1; unclear D gene. CDR1 and CDR2 from the germline V gene are SGHNT and YENEEA. Between the trimmed V and J ends, which lost 6 bases and 8 bases, there was a span of 16 bases. CDR3 size: 13 residues. The CDR3: CASSLGSATEAFF. The CDR3 nucleotides read TGTGCCAGCAGTTTGGGGAGTGCGACCGAAGCTTTCTTT.

In its sample, this clone was seen many times. The CDR3 is CASSCTEVLNNSPLHF. CDR3 bases: TGTGCCAGCAGCTGCACAGAGGTGCTTAATAATTCACCCCTCCACTTT. The chain combines TRBV9 with TRBJ1-6; no clear D. Deletions cut 4 bases from V and 5 bases from J, with 16 bases between. Germline CDR1 is SGDLS and CDR2 is YYNGEE. This CDR3 has 16 residues. Combining the CDR3 with reference TRBV9 and TRBJ1-6 gives the whole variable domain DSGVTQTPKHLITATGQRVTLRCSPRSGDLSVYWYQQSLDQGLQFLIQYYNGEERAKGNILERFSAQQFPDLHSELNLSSLELGDSALYFCASSCTEVLNNSPLHFGNGTRLTVT.

The chain recombines TRBV6-4 with TRBJ1-1; maybe TRBD1 (6 bases). There are 13 residues in the CDR3. Trimming shortened V by 6 bases and J by 7 bases, and 15 bases separated the two germline ends. The germline V gene has CDR1 MRHNA and CDR2 SNTAGT. The CDR3 nucleotides are TGTGCCAGCAGAAGACAGGCGAAAAATGAAGCTTTCTTT. It encodes CASRRQAKNEAFF.

This clone rates as medium-sized. The J gene is TRBJ2-7, the V gene TRBV19; 10 bases map to TRBD1. V lost 5 bases to trimming and J lost 1 base; unmatched junction nucleotides: 8. CDR1 and CDR2 from the germline V gene are LNHDA and SQIVND (reference sequence). The CDR3 loop spans 16 amino acids. This CDR3 reads CASSYEGQGGSYEQYF. CDR3 coding DNA: TGTGCCAGTAGTTACGAAGGACAGGGGGGTTCCTACGAGCAGTACTTC.